The rows below give T cell receptor beta chains drawn from one sample of a study of glioma-infiltrating T cells. TCRdb re-called the multiplex PCR reads with MiXCR, one entry per CDR3 protein. The sample includes roughly 120,000 distinct CDR3 sequences, roughly 24% of them seen just once. The sample consisted of glioma tissue, nonneoplastic brain tissue, or PBMCs (not recorded which). The receptor set was obtained from a human donor with low-grade glioma or glioblastoma, undergoing nonglioma brain surgery, or in good health (not recorded which). The CDR3 runs from the conserved cysteine through the conserved F or W. D genes are given only for firm matches. Size tells how often a clone was seen (once, few, many) or the class of an expanded clone, and some rows leave it out.

V gene: TRBV4-1; clone size: many; J gene: TRBJ2-2; D gene: .; CDR3 DNA: TGCGCCAGCAGCCAATTTTCAGTGAACACCGGGGAGCTGTTTTTT; CDR3 protein: CASSQFSVNTGELFF
V gene: TRBV5-1; clone size: many; J gene: TRBJ1-4; D gene: TRBD1; CDR3 DNA: TGCGCCAGCAGCGACCCCGGGACAGCTAATGAAAAACTGTTTTTT; CDR3 protein: CASSDPGTANEKLFF
V gene: TRBV6-2/TRBV6-3; clone size: many; J gene: TRBJ2-4; D gene: .; CDR3 DNA: TGTGCCAGCAGTTACATCCGCGTAGAAGACATTCAGTACTTC; CDR3 protein: CASSYIRVEDIQYF
V gene: TRBV4-1; clone size: .; J gene: TRBJ2-2; D gene: TRBD2; CDR3 DNA: TGCGCCAGCAGCCAAGATCGGATGGGACTAGCGGGCGCCGGGGTCGCCGGGGAGCTGTTTTTT; CDR3 protein: CASSQDRMGLAGAGVAGELFF
V gene: TRBV27; clone size: many; J gene: TRBJ1-1; D gene: .; CDR3 DNA: TGTGCCAGCAGTTTAACTGTCAGCTTTTATGAAGCTTTCTTT; CDR3 protein: CASSLTVSFYEAFF
V gene: TRBV25-1; clone size: many; J gene: TRBJ1-5; D gene: .; CDR3 DNA: TGTGCCAGCAGTGAATGGAATCAGCCCCAGCATTTT; CDR3 protein: CASSEWNQPQHF
V gene: TRBV2; clone size: .; J gene: TRBJ1-3; D gene: .; CDR3 DNA: TGTGCCAGCAGTGAGTCCCCCATCTTCGCTGGAAACACCATATATTTT; CDR3 protein: CASSESPIFAGNTIYF
V gene: TRBV2; clone size: once; J gene: TRBJ2-2; D gene: TRBD2; CDR3 DNA: TGTGCCAGCAGACATAATAGCGGGAGTAAATCCGGGGAGCTGTTTTTT; CDR3 protein: CASRHNSGSKSGELFF
V gene: TRBV6-2/TRBV6-3; clone size: many; J gene: TRBJ2-7; D gene: TRBD2; CDR3 DNA: TGTGCCAGCAGTTACGTGGGAGCTGGGACTAGCGGCTACGAGCAGTACTTC; CDR3 protein: CASSYVGAGTSGYEQYF
V gene: TRBV7-3; clone size: .; J gene: TRBJ2-2; D gene: .; CDR3 DNA: TGTGCCAGCAGCTTAACGTACAACACCGGGGAGCTGTTTTTT; CDR3 protein: CASSLTYNTGELFF
V gene: TRBV7-8; clone size: many; J gene: TRBJ2-1; D gene: TRBD2; CDR3 DNA: TGTGCCAGCAGCACTTTTAGCGGGATCATGTACAATGAGCAGTTCTTC; CDR3 protein: CASSTFSGIMYNEQFF
V gene: TRBV4-3; clone size: many; J gene: TRBJ1-1; D gene: .; CDR3 DNA: TGCGCCAGCAGCCAAGCCAGCAGCGGGGTGAACACTGAAGCTTTCTTT; CDR3 protein: CASSQASSGVNTEAFF
V gene: TRBV9; clone size: many; J gene: TRBJ1-1; D gene: TRBD1; CDR3 DNA: TGTGCCAGCAGCGTAATAGGACAGGGGGGATTGGCTGAAGCTTTCTTT; CDR3 protein: CASSVIGQGGLAEAFF
V gene: TRBV19; clone size: .; J gene: TRBJ2-2; D gene: .; CDR3 DNA: TGTGCCAGTAGTCAACAGAAGACGACCGGGGAGCTGTTTTTT; CDR3 protein: CASSQQKTTGELFF
V gene: TRBV19; clone size: many; J gene: TRBJ1-5; D gene: .; CDR3 DNA: TGTGCCAGTAGTATAGGGGGCACTCAGCCCCAGCATTTT; CDR3 protein: CASSIGGTQPQHF
V gene: TRBV19; clone size: few; J gene: TRBJ2-1; D gene: TRBD1; CDR3 DNA: TGTGCCAGTATCGGCAGGGGGTCCTCCAATGAGCAGTTCTTC; CDR3 protein: CASIGRGSSNEQFF
V gene: TRBV11-2; clone size: many; J gene: TRBJ2-7; D gene: TRBD2; CDR3 DNA: TGTGCCAGCAGCCCCGGGACTACCTACGAGCAGTACTTC; CDR3 protein: CASSPGTTYEQYF
V gene: TRBV7-9; clone size: few; J gene: TRBJ2-7; D gene: .; CDR3 DNA: TGTGCCAGCAGCTCTTGGACAGGGACTAACTACGAGCAGTACTTC; CDR3 protein: CASSSWTGTNYEQYF
V gene: TRBV5-1; clone size: .; J gene: TRBJ2-6; D gene: TRBD1; CDR3 DNA: TGCGCCAGCAGCTTGACAGGGGGCACTGGGGCCAACGTCCTGACTTTC; CDR3 protein: CASSLTGGTGANVLTF
V gene: TRBV19; clone size: few; J gene: TRBJ1-3; D gene: TRBD1; CDR3 DNA: TGTGCCAGTAGTATCGCAAGACAGGGCTCTGGAAACACCATATATTTT; CDR3 protein: CASSIARQGSGNTIYF
V gene: TRBV28; clone size: few; J gene: TRBJ1-2; D gene: .; CDR3 DNA: TGTGCCAGCAGACCAGGGAAGGGCTACACCTTC; CDR3 protein: CASRPGKGYTF
V gene: TRBV7-3; clone size: few; J gene: TRBJ2-3; D gene: .; CDR3 DNA: TGTGCCAGCAGCTTACACACTAAGGGAGATACGCAGTATTTT; CDR3 protein: CASSLHTKGDTQYF
V gene: TRBV20-1; clone size: many; J gene: TRBJ2-7; D gene: .; CDR3 DNA: TGCAGTGCTCTACCAAGGGAGCGGAGCTCCTACGAGCAGTACTTC; CDR3 protein: CSALPRERSSYEQYF
V gene: TRBV29-1; clone size: many; J gene: TRBJ2-5; D gene: TRBD2; CDR3 DNA: TGCAGCGTTGAAGATCTTGGGGGGGGGGAGACCCAGTACTTC; CDR3 protein: CSVEDLGGGETQYF
V gene: TRBV12-3/TRBV12-4; clone size: .; J gene: TRBJ2-3; D gene: .; CDR3 DNA: TGTGCCAGCAAGGTGGCGGATACGCAGTATTTT; CDR3 protein: CASKVADTQYF
V gene: TRBV28; clone size: .; J gene: TRBJ2-3; D gene: .; CDR3 DNA: TGTGCCAGCATGGGAGCGGCAGCAGATACGCAGTATTTT; CDR3 protein: CASMGAAADTQYF
V gene: TRBV10-3; clone size: many; J gene: TRBJ1-5; D gene: .; CDR3 DNA: TGTGCCATCAGTGATCAAGCCGGTCAGCCCCAGCATTTT; CDR3 protein: CAISDQAGQPQHF
V gene: TRBV7-9; clone size: few; J gene: TRBJ2-7; D gene: .; CDR3 DNA: TGTGCCAGCAGCTTAGGATGGTCGGGGGACGAGCAGTACTTC; CDR3 protein: CASSLGWSGDEQYF
V gene: TRBV5-1; clone size: many; J gene: TRBJ2-3; D gene: TRBD2; CDR3 DNA: TGCGCCAGCAGCTTGTATAGCGGGTCAGATACGCAGTATTTT; CDR3 protein: CASSLYSGSDTQYF
V gene: TRBV19; clone size: few; J gene: TRBJ1-1; D gene: .; CDR3 DNA: TGTGCCAGTACTCTGGGGGAGACCTGGTCCACTGAAGCTTTCTTT; CDR3 protein: CASTLGETWSTEAFF
V gene: TRBV7-2; clone size: many; J gene: TRBJ2-7; D gene: .; CDR3 DNA: TGTGCCAGCAGCTCAATGGGGGGCTCTTACGAGCAGTACTTC; CDR3 protein: CASSSMGGSYEQYF
V gene: TRBV6-1; clone size: many; J gene: TRBJ1-4; D gene: .; CDR3 DNA: TGTGCCAGCAGCTCCGGGGGCGCCGGGTTCACTCAAAAACTGTTTTTT; CDR3 protein: CASSSGGAGFTQKLFF
V gene: TRBV3-1; clone size: few; J gene: TRBJ2-4; D gene: .; CDR3 DNA: TGTGCCAGCAGCCAAGAAAGCAGACTCCCCGGGAAAAACATTCAGTACTTC; CDR3 protein: CASSQESRLPGKNIQYF
V gene: TRBV30; clone size: few; J gene: TRBJ2-7; D gene: .; CDR3 DNA: TGTGCCTGGGCGAGGTACGGACAGGGAGGGTACGAGCAGTACTTC; CDR3 protein: CAWARYGQGGYEQYF
V gene: TRBV20-1; clone size: many; J gene: TRBJ1-1; D gene: .; CDR3 DNA: TGCAGTGCTAGAGACGCTATAACAGGGTCCGCCACTGAAGCTTTCTTT; CDR3 protein: CSARDAITGSATEAFF
V gene: TRBV28; clone size: .; J gene: TRBJ1-5; D gene: TRBD1; CDR3 DNA: TGTGCCAGCAGGGGACAGACCTACAATCAGCCCCAGCATTTT; CDR3 protein: CASRGQTYNQPQHF
V gene: TRBV12-3/TRBV12-4; clone size: .; J gene: TRBJ2-4; D gene: .; CDR3 DNA: TGTGCCGTGTCGGTGCTAGCCAAAAACATTCAGTACTTC; CDR3 protein: CAVSVLAKNIQYF
V gene: TRBV5-4; clone size: .; J gene: TRBJ2-5; D gene: TRBD2; CDR3 DNA: TGTGCCAGCAGCTTGGCTAGCGGGCACCAAGAGACCCAGTACTTC; CDR3 protein: CASSLASGHQETQYF
V gene: TRBV6-1; clone size: many; J gene: TRBJ2-7; D gene: TRBD1; CDR3 DNA: TGTGCCAGCACCGACATAGGACAGGGGCTGTACGAGCAGTACTTC; CDR3 protein: CASTDIGQGLYEQYF
V gene: TRBV12-3/TRBV12-4; clone size: many; J gene: TRBJ2-1; D gene: .; CDR3 DNA: TGTGCCAGCAGTTTGGGGGTCAATGAGCAGTTCTTC; CDR3 protein: CASSLGVNEQFF
V gene: TRBV7-9; clone size: many; J gene: TRBJ2-7; D gene: .; CDR3 DNA: TGTGCCAGCAGCTTAGTAGAACGCAGGGACGAGCAGTACTTC; CDR3 protein: CASSLVERRDEQYF
V gene: TRBV28; clone size: many; J gene: TRBJ2-3; D gene: TRBD1; CDR3 DNA: TGTGCCAGCAGGGCCCACAGGGGGCGAAGCACAGATACGCAGTATTTT; CDR3 protein: CASRAHRGRSTDTQYF
V gene: TRBV20-1; clone size: many; J gene: TRBJ2-7; D gene: .; CDR3 DNA: TGCAGTGCTAGTGAGGACGGTCGAACCTACGAGCAGTACTTC; CDR3 protein: CSASEDGRTYEQYF
V gene: TRBV7-6; clone size: many; J gene: TRBJ2-7; D gene: .; CDR3 DNA: TGTGCCAGCAGCCCCGGGACGGGCTACGAGCAGTACTTC; CDR3 protein: CASSPGTGYEQYF
V gene: TRBV7-2; clone size: many; J gene: TRBJ2-1; D gene: TRBD2; CDR3 DNA: TGTGCCAGCAGCTTAACCCTAGCGGGGGGGGTGAATGAGCAGTTCTTC; CDR3 protein: CASSLTLAGGVNEQFF